Below are 24 T cell receptor beta chains sequenced from a single sample in a study of CD8 T cells in Susac syndrome. The RNA, about 0.5 to 1 ug, was put through reverse transcription using random hexamers. TCRdb independently ran MiXCR on the immunoSEQ multiplex PCR reads; one entry per CDR3 protein. This sample has 150,000 to 180,000 distinct CDR3 sequences, with just under 97% found just once. Sequencing used CD8+ T cells from PBMCs. Receptors originate from a human donor with multiple sclerosis.

The rearrangement uses TRBV27 and TRBJ2-7; the D gene is possibly TRBD2 (6 bases). V was shortened by 7 bases and J by 0 bases, with 13 bases between the two germline ends. The CDR3 extends over 14 amino acids. The germline V gene has CDR1 MNHEY and CDR2 SMNVEV (reference sequence). CDR3 in DNA: TGTGCCAGCAACCCCTCCGGGGGCTCCTACGAGCAGTACTTC. Translated: CASNPSGGSYEQYF.

The chain couples TRBV20-1 to TRBJ2-1; perhaps TRBD1 as D (5 bases). CDR3 length: 13 amino acids. Trimming cost V 6 bases and J 4 bases, with 13 bases left between them. CDR1 is DFQATT, CDR2 SNEGSKA, per germline (reference sequence). As DNA, the CDR3 is TGCAGTGCCTCCGGACCAGGGTACAATGAGCAGTTCTTC. Residues: CSASGPGYNEQFF.

This clonotype was picked up a small number of times. This chain joins TRBV30 and TRBJ2-5; D unresolved. V gave up 1 base and J gave up 7 bases, with 13 bases separating them. CDR1 GTSNPN and CDR2 SVGIG come from the germline V gene (reference sequence). The CDR3 has 13 amino acids. DNA of the CDR3: TGTGCCTGGAGTGACGGACCGGGTCGGACCCAGTACTTC. Protein product: CAWSDGPGRTQYF.

The J gene is TRBJ2-3, the V gene TRBV27, with 7 bases aligning to TRBD2. This CDR3 has 14 amino acids. Looked up from germline, CDR1 is MNHEY and CDR2 is SMNVEV (reference sequence). V dropped 7 bases and J dropped 6; count of bases not matched to a gene: 10. As DNA, the CDR3 is TGTGCCAGCACCTGGGGGGGAAATGGGGATACGCAGTATTTT. This sequence encodes CASTWGGNGDTQYF.

This clonotype is a singleton in its sample. This chain connects TRBV7-9 to TRBJ2-7; D gene ambiguous. The length of the CDR3 is 13 residues. Germline values: CDR1 SEHNR, CDR2 FQNEAQ (reference sequence). V shed 3 bases and J shed 0 bases, with 6 bases lying between them. The CDR3 sequence: CASSFPASYEQYV. The CDR3 DNA sequence: TGTGCCAGCAGCTTCCCTGCCTCCTACGAGCAGTACGTC.

This chain connects TRBV3-1 to TRBJ2-1; 7 bases line up with TRBD2. This CDR3 is 15 amino acids long. Trimming took 1 base from V and 5 from J; bases not matched to a gene: 5. Per the germline V gene, CDR1 is LGHDT and CDR2 is YNNKEL (reference sequence). CDR3 sequence: CASSQGWGGDNEQFF. The CDR3 DNA is TGTGCCAGCAGCCAAGGGTGGGGGGGAGACAATGAGCAGTTCTTC.

V gene TRBV29-1 combines with J gene TRBJ2-4, with 13 bases lining up with TRBD2. The ends lost 4 bases at V and 6 bases at J; junction bases unmatched: 9. The CDR3 runs to 16 residues. CDR1 is SQVTM, CDR2 ANQGSEA, per germline. This chain's CDR3 is CSVARGLAGRGNIQYF. The CDR3 nucleotides read TGCAGCGTTGCCCGGGGACTAGCGGGGCGTGGAAACATTCAGTACTTC.

V and J are TRBV14 and TRBJ1-1; D is ambiguous. CDR1 is SGHDN and CDR2 is FVKESK in the germline V gene. V dropped 5 bases and J dropped 1 base, with 11 bases sitting between them. The CDR3 loop spans 14 amino acids. CDR3 coding DNA: TGTGCCAGCAGCGGTCGAACACAGAACACTGAAGCTTTCTTT. Protein: CASSGRTQNTEAFF.

To note about this clonotype: The junction departs from germline at one end; a sequencing error may be responsible. This chain links TRBV15 with TRBJ2-5, with TRBD2 identical over 8 bases. The germline CDR1 and CDR2 sequences are LNHNV and YYDKDF (reference sequence). This CDR3 contains 13 residues. CDR3 region: CATSRSGGAAHHF. CDR3 nucleotides: TGTGCCACCAGCAGATCCGGGGGGGCGGCACACCACTTC.

CDR3 amino acids: CASSHGGVGQPQHF. CDR3 in DNA: TGTGCCAGCAGTCACGGAGGAGTGGGTCAGCCCCAGCATTTT. The chain combines TRBV6-6 with TRBJ1-5, with D unresolved. This CDR3 is 14 amino acids long. V was shortened by 5 bases and J by 6 bases, with 14 bases between the two germline ends. Looked up from germline, CDR1 is MNHNY and CDR2 is SVGAGI (reference sequence).

This chain connects TRBV7-9 to TRBJ2-2, with unresolved D. The CDR3 spans 16 residues. The germline V gene encodes CDR1 SEHNR and CDR2 FQNEAQ (reference sequence). V lost 5 bases and J lost 5, with 18 bases in between. CDR3 nucleotides: TGTGCCAGCAGCCCAGTGGGTGGGCGAGTGACCGGGGAGCTGTTTTTT. Amino acids: CASSPVGGRVTGELFF.

This sequence joins TRBV27 and TRBJ1-1, with D unresolved. Germline V CDR1 and CDR2: MNHEY, SMNVEV (reference sequence). V was cut by 3 bases and J by 4 bases, with 9 bases left in between. The CDR3 is 13 residues long. The CDR3 nucleotides are TGTGCCAGCAGTTTTTCGTTAGGCACTGAAGCTTTCTTT. Translation gives CASSFSLGTEAFF.

This clonotype was counted once. This rearrangement joins TRBV20-1 to TRBJ2-3; no firm D call. The CDR3 covers 14 residues. Between the trimmed V and J ends, which lost 0 bases and 6 bases, there was a span of 13 bases. CDR1 is DFQATT and CDR2 is SNEGSKA in the germline V gene (reference sequence). The CDR3 protein is CSAREVGLPDTQYF. CDR3 coding DNA: TGCAGTGCTAGAGAAGTAGGCCTCCCGGATACGCAGTATTTT.

The chain has TRBV7-3 and TRBJ2-1; no clear D. This CDR3 is 13 amino acids long. Looked up from germline, CDR1 is SGHTA and CDR2 is FQGTGA. V dropped 2 bases and J dropped 2 bases, with 4 bases sitting between them. The CDR3 bases are TGTGCCAGCAGCTTACCCCCCTACAATGAGCAGTTCTTC. Translated: CASSLPPYNEQFF.

The gene calls are TRBV30 and TRBJ1-2, with a weak D call TRBD1 (5 bases). Trimming pared 0 bases from V and 8 bases from J, leaving 22 bases between. Germline CDR1 reads GTSNPN; CDR2 reads SVGIG (reference sequence). The CDR3 has 16 amino acids. The CDR3 is CAWSVRGKRGLEGYTF. The CDR3, as DNA: TGTGCCTGGAGTGTTAGAGGGAAAAGGGGCCTTGAAGGCTACACCTTC.

The chain links TRBV7-9 to TRBJ2-1; tentative D call: TRBD1 (6 bases). CDR1 and CDR2 from the germline V gene are SEHNR and FQNEAQ (reference sequence). V lost 5 bases and J lost 0, with 14 bases in between. The CDR3 covers 16 residues. The CDR3 reads CASSQGGSPSYNEQFF. The DNA of the CDR3 is TGTGCCAGCAGCCAAGGGGGTAGCCCCTCCTACAATGAGCAGTTCTTC.

This sequence joins TRBV6-5 and TRBJ2-5; 14 positions match TRBD2. Per the germline V gene, CDR1 is MNHEY and CDR2 is SVGAGI. This CDR3 region has 15 residues. V was pared by 5 bases and J by 4 bases, with 3 bases of the junction left unmatched. DNA of the CDR3: TGTGCCAGCAGTAGACTAGCGGGGGGGATAGAGACCCAGTACTTC. The encoded protein is CASSRLAGGIETQYF.

The V gene is TRBV18, the J gene TRBJ2-1, with 8 bases matching TRBD2. J lost 0 bases, V lost 4 bases, and 14 bases had no gene match. Per germline, CDR1 KGHSH and CDR2 LQKENI. This CDR3 has 19 residues. CDR3 loop: CASSRLNAGLDSSYNEQFF. In nucleotides, the CDR3 is TGTGCCAGCTCACGCCTGAATGCGGGACTAGACAGCTCCTACAATGAGCAGTTCTTC.

The V gene is TRBV9, the J gene TRBJ1-1; TRBD1 is a possible D gene (5 bases). Germline V CDR1 and CDR2: SGDLS, YYNGEE. CDR3 length: 15 residues. V lost 2 bases, J lost 4 bases, and 15 bases lay in between. CDR3 nucleotide sequence: TGTGCCAGCAGCGTTTCCCCGGGGGTGGGCACTGAAGCTTTCTTT. This sequence encodes CASSVSPGVGTEAFF.

The V gene is TRBV20-1, the J gene TRBJ1-5; D gene ambiguous. This CDR3 is 13 amino acids long. The V gene lost 1 base and the J gene lost 1 base, with 5 bases spanning the gap. CDR1 is DFQATT and CDR2 is SNEGSKA in the germline V gene (reference sequence). DNA of the CDR3: TGCAGTGCTAGAGGGCAGAGCAATCAGCCCCAGCATTTT. This codes for CSARGQSNQPQHF.

V is TRBV13 and J is TRBJ2-5; 12 nucleotides align to TRBD2. There are 15 residues in the CDR3. V lost 5 bases and J lost 3; bases outside the gene matches: 4. Germline V lookup: CDR1 PRHDT, CDR2 FYEKMQ (reference sequence). Here the CDR3 DNA reads TGTGCCAGCAGCCCCCCTAGCGGGGGGGAAGAGACCCAGTACTTC. It encodes CASSPPSGGEETQYF.

This chain links TRBV4-1 with TRBJ1-5, with D hard to call. This CDR3 is 13 amino acids long. Trimming removed 4 bases from V and 5 bases from J, with 9 bases in between. Looked up from germline, CDR1 is MGHRA and CDR2 is YSYEKL. The CDR3, as DNA: TGCGCCAGCAGCCCCGAACCAGATCAGCCCCAGCATTTT. Translating it yields CASSPEPDQPQHF.

The gene calls are TRBV7-9 and TRBJ2-2; 7 bases align to TRBD2. The germline gives CDR1 SEHNR, CDR2 FQNEAQ (reference sequence). J lost 0 bases, V lost 1 base, and 5 bases had no gene match. CDR3 length: 17 amino acids. The CDR3 here is CASSLGPSGPNTGELFF. The CDR3 region has the DNA TGTGCCAGCAGCTTAGGCCCTAGCGGCCCGAACACCGGGGAGCTGTTTTTT.

V gene TRBV1 combines with J gene TRBJ2-3; the table names TRBD2, a call not compared with the DNA. TRBV1 is deemed a pseudogene. The CDR3 runs to 19 residues. CDR3 residues: CTSSPSGLAGPSSTDTQYF. CDR3 bases: TGCACCAGCAGCCCCTCGGGACTAGCGGGGCCTTCTAGCACAGATACGCAGTATTTT.